This TCR beta chain was captured in a study of blood T cell repertoires in COVID-19. The wider study: In each case, the material was cDNA or gDNA derived from T cells, B-cell-depleted T cells, or PBMCs.

V lost 5 bases and J lost 3, with 14 bases in between. Germline CDR1 SNHLY, CDR2 FYNNEI. The CDR3 has 15 residues. Sequencing used immunoSEQ multiplex PCR; TCRdb keeps in-frame clones, though not all of them. The sample has about 670,000 clones; 70% to 90% are singletons. The J gene is TRBJ1-3, the V gene TRBV2, with D perhaps TRBD1 (6 bases). The TCR comes from a woman aged 18 to 35 with acute or convalescent COVID-19. Specimen: peripheral blood. The CDR3: CASSYRDISGNTIYF. The CDR3 coding sequence is TGTGCCAGCAGTTACCGGGACATAAGTGGAAACACCATATATTTT.